This T cell receptor beta chain derives from a study of T cells in Graves' hyperthyroidism and ophthalmopathy. Overall study context: Peripheral blood was taken when the disease was first diagnosed, before any treatment began.

TCR beta CDR3 regions were amplified from RNA. The TCR CDR3 first-round RT-PCR relied on the HTBI primer set. TCRdb used MiXCR to reprocess the multiplex PCR reads, holding one entry per CDR3 protein. This table holds roughly 400,000 distinct CDR3 sequences, approximately 25% found once. Patients aged 18 to 65 had newly diagnosed hyperthyroidism of under 2 months' duration. Exclusion of patients followed from uncontrolled infection, other autoimmune disease, pregnancy or lactation. Based on clinical symptoms, serum thyroxine and TRAb, thyroid ultrasound and orbital computed tomography, diagnoses were reached. Ten or more counts support this clonotype. The origin of this receptor is a man aged 45-65 years with Graves' hyperthyroidism. The sequencing input was blood.

CDR3: CASSLASRFDEQFF. The CDR3 region has the DNA TGTGCCAGCAGCTTAGCTTCGAGATTCGATGAGCAGTTCTTC. V is TRBV7-9 and J is TRBJ2-1; the D is unclear. In germline, CDR1 is SEHNR, CDR2 FQNEAQ (reference sequence). The length of the CDR3 is 14 residues. The V and J ends lost 0 bases and 8 bases respectively, with 11 bases between them.